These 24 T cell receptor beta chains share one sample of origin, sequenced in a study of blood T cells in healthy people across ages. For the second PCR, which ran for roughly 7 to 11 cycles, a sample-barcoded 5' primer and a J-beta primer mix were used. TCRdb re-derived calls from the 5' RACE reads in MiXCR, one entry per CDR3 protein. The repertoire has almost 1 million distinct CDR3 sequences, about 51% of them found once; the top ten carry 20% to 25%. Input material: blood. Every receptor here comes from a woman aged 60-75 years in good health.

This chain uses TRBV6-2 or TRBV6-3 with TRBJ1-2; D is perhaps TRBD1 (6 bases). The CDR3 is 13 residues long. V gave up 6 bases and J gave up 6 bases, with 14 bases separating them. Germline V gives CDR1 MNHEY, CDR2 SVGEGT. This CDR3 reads CASSYGTPNGYTF. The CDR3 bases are TGTGCCAGCAGCTACGGGACACCAAATGGCTACACCTTC.

CDR3 region: CASSQNPGILAGEVADTQYF. For the CDR3, the DNA is TGTGCCAGCAGCCAAAACCCGGGGATCCTAGCGGGAGAAGTGGCAGATACGCAGTATTTT. The V call is TRBV4-2, the J call TRBJ2-3; 10 nucleotides line up with TRBD2. V trimming: 2 bases; J trimming: 4 bases; junction bases outside the gene matches: 18. Germline CDR1 LGHNA, CDR2 YNFKEQ. The CDR3 covers 20 residues.

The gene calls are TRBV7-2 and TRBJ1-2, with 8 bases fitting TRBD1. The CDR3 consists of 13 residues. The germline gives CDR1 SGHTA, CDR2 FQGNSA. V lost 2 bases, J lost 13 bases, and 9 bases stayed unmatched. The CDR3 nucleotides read TGTACCAGCAGCTTAATGTTAAACAGGGGGGTCACCTTC. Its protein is CTSSLMLNRGVTF.

DNA for the CDR3: TGTGCCAGCAGCCCAAATCCCGCTGCTAGAGGCTACACCTTC. It encodes CASSPNPAARGYTF. This chain joins TRBV7-3 and TRBJ1-2; D is uncertain. The V gene lost 5 bases and the J gene lost 8 bases, with 18 bases spanning the gap. The CDR3 length is 14 residues. The germline V gene has CDR1 SGHTA and CDR2 FQGTGA.

The CDR3 protein is CATEDRGRRGGLYNEQFF. CDR3 nucleotides: TGTGCCACCGAGGACAGGGGGCGGCGCGGCGGACTCTACAATGAGCAGTTCTTC. V usage is TRBV6-1 and J usage is TRBJ2-1; 11 positions match TRBD1. The CDR3 is made up of 18 amino acids. CDR1 and CDR2 from the germline V gene are MNHNS and SASEGT. The trim removed 10 bases at V and 3 bases at J, leaving 17 bases unmatched.

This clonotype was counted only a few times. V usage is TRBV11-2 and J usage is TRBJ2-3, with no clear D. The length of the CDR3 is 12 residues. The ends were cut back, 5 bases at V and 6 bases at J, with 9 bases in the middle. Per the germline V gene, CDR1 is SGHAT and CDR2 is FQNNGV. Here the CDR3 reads CASSVMGDTQYF. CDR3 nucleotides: TGTGCCAGCAGCGTAATGGGGGATACGCAGTATTTT.

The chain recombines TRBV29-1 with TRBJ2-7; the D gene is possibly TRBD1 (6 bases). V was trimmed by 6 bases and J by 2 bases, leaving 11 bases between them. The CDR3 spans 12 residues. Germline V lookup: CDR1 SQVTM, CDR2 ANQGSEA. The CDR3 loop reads CSVVTGPYEQYF. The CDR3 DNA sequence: TGCAGCGTCGTGACAGGACCCTACGAGCAGTACTTC.

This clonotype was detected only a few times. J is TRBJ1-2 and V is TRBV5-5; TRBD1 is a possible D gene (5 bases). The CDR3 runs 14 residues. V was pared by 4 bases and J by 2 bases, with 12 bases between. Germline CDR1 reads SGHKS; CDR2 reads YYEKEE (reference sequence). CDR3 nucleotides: TGTGCCAGCAGCCCGGGACCGCTCAACTATGGCTACACCTTC. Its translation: CASSPGPLNYGYTF.

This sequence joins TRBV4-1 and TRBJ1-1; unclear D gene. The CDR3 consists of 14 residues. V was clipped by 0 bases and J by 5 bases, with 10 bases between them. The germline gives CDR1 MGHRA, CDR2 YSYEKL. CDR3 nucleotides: TGCGCCAGCAGCCAAGAGACGGGATGGACTGAAGCTTTCTTT. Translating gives CASSQETGWTEAFF.

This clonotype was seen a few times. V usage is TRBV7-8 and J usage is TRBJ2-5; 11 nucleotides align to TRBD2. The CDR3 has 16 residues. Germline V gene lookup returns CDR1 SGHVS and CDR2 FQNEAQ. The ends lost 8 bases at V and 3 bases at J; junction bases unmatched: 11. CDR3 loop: CASQSTETSGKETQYF. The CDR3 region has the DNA TGTGCCAGCCAAAGTACGGAGACTAGCGGGAAAGAGACCCAGTACTTC.

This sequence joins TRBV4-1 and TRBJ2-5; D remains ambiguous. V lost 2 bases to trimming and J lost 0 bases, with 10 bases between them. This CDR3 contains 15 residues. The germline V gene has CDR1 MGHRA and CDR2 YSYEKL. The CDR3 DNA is TGCGCCAGCAGCCAAACCCGAAGGTACCAAGAGACCCAGTACTTC. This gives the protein CASSQTRRYQETQYF.

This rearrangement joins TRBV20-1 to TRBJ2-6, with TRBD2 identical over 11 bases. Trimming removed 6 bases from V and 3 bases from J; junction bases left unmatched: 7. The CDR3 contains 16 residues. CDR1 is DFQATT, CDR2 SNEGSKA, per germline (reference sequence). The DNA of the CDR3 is TGCAGTGCAGCAACTAGCGGGAGTTTTGGGGCCAACGTCCTGACTTTC. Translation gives CSAATSGSFGANVLTF.

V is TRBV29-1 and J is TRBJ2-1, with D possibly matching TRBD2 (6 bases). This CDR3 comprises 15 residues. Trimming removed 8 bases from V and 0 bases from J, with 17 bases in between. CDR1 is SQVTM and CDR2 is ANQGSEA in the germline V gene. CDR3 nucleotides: TGCAGCCACGAAACGGGAGCGAGCTCCTACAATGAGCAGTTCTTC. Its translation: CSHETGASSYNEQFF.

The CDR3 DNA follows: TGCAGTGCTAGAGATTTCGTCGGGGGCGCGAGGAGCCCGGCCAAAAACATTCAGTACTTC. It yields the protein CSARDFVGGARSPAKNIQYF. J is TRBJ2-4 and V is TRBV20-1; D might be TRBD1 or TRBD2, each matching 6 bases. V dropped 0 bases and J dropped 1 base, with 25 bases sitting between them. CDR1 is DFQATT and CDR2 is SNEGSKA in the germline V gene (reference sequence). The CDR3 consists of 20 residues.

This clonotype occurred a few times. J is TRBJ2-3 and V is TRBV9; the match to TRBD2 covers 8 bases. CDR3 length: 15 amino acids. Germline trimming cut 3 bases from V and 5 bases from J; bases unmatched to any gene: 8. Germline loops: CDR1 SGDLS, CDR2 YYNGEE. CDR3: CASSASGSTGDTQYF. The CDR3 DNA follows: TGTGCCAGCAGCGCAAGCGGGAGCACCGGAGATACGCAGTATTTT.

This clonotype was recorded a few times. The CDR3 nucleotides are TGTGCCAGCAGCCGGGATCTTGAGCAGTACTTC. This encodes CASSRDLEQYF. This chain connects TRBV3-1 to TRBJ2-7; D unresolved. V dropped 4 bases and J dropped 7 bases, with 8 bases sitting between them. The CDR3 has 11 residues. CDR1 LGHDT and CDR2 YNNKEL come from the germline V gene (reference sequence).

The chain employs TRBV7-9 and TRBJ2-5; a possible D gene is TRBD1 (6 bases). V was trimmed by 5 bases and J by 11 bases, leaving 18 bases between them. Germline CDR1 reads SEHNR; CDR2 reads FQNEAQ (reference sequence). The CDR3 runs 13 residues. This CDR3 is CASSKRQALEQYF. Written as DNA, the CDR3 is TGTGCCAGCAGCAAAAGACAGGCCCTGGAGCAGTACTTC.

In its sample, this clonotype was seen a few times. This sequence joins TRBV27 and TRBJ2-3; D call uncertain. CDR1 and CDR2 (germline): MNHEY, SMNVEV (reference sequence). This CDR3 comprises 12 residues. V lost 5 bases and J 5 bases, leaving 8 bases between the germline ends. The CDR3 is CASSHTQDTQYF. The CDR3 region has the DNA TGTGCCAGCAGTCACACCCAAGATACGCAGTATTTT.

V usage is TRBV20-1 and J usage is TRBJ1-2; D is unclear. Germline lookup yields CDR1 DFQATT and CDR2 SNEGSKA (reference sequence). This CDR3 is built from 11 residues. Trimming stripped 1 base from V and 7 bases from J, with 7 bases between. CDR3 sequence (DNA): TGCAGTGCTAGAGGAGGACGTGGCTACACCTTC. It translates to CSARGGRGYTF.

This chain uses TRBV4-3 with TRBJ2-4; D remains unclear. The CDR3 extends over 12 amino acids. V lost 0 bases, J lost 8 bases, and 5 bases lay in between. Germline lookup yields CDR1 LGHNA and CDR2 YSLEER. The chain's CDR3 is CASSQDGDIQYF. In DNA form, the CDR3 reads TGCGCCAGCAGCCAAGATGGGGACATTCAGTACTTC.

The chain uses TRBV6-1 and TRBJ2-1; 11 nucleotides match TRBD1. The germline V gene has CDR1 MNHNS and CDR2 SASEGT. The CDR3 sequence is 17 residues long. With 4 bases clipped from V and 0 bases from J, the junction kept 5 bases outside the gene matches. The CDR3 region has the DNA TGTGCCAGCAGTGGGACAGGGGGCCGTCCCTCCTACAATGAGCAGTTCTTC. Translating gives CASSGTGGRPSYNEQFF.

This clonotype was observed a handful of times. The CDR3 DNA reads TGCAGTGCTTTTCCCCCGGGACCCCGCTACAATGAGCAGTTCTTC. Amino acids: CSAFPPGPRYNEQFF. The gene calls are TRBV20-1 and TRBJ2-1, with D perhaps being TRBD1 or TRBD2 (5 bases each). Per germline, CDR1 DFQATT and CDR2 SNEGSKA (reference sequence). Trimming took off 5 bases at V and 3 bases at J, with 17 bases between the two ends. The CDR3 spans 15 residues.

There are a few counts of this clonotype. The CDR3 nucleotides are TGTGCCAGCACCCCAGGGGAACCTTACGAGCAGTACTTC. Translated, it gives CASTPGEPYEQYF. The gene calls are TRBV28 and TRBJ2-7; D is possibly TRBD1 (6 bases). V shed 7 bases and J shed 4 bases, with 14 bases lying between them. CDR1 and CDR2 from the germline V gene are MDHEN and SYDVKM. The CDR3 has 13 residues.

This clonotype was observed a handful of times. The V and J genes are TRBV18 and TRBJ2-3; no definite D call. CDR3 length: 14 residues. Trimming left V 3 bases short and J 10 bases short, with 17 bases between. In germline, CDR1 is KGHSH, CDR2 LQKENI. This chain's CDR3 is CASSPQADFNAQYF. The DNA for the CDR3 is TGTGCCAGCTCACCCCAAGCCGACTTCAATGCGCAGTATTTT.